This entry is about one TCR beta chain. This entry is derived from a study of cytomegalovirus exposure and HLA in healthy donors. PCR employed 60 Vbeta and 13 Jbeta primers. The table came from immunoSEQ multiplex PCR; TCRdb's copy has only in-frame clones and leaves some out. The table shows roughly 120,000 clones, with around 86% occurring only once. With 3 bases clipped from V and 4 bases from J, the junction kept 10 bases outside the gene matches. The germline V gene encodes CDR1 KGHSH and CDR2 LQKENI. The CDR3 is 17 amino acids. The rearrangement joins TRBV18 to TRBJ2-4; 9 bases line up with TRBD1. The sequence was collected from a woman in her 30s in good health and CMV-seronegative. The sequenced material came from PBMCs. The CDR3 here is CASSPLQGAKSKNIQYF. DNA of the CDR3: TGTGCCAGCTCACCCCTACAGGGGGCTAAGAGTAAAAACATTCAGTACTTC.